The next 28 T cell receptor beta chains were all read from a single sample in a study of T cell repertoires in cytomegalovirus infection. TCRdb called the reads again in MiXCR, with one record for every CDR3 protein. The table lists roughly 920,000 distinct CDR3 sequences, roughly 30% of them singletons. No antigens are known for them. Sequencing was performed on cultured CD8+ T cells from PBMCs, taken from culture after CMV antigen stimulation. Receptor source: a human donor in good health (CMV status not recorded). Some clones in this sample may be carry-over from other donors' samples.

This clonotype was counted only a few times. The chain employs TRBV12-3 or TRBV12-4 and TRBJ2-1, with TRBD2 matching 14 bases. Trimming removed 5 bases from V and 0 bases from J; junction bases left unmatched: 3. CDR3 size: 17 residues. The chain's CDR3 is CASSQGTSGGSYNEQFF. The DNA for the CDR3 is TGTGCCAGCAGTCAAGGGACTAGCGGGGGCTCCTACAATGAGCAGTTCTTC.

The chain has TRBV7-4 and TRBJ1-5; tentative D call: TRBD1 (6 bases). The V end was cut by 5 bases, the J end by 3 bases, with 8 bases between. Germline V CDR1 and CDR2: SGHVT, SQSDAQ. The CDR3 is 13 amino acids. DNA for the CDR3: TGTGCCAGCAGCCGGGGACACAATCAGCCCCAGCATTTT. This encodes CASSRGHNQPQHF.

This clonotype was recorded at least ten times. The chain recombines TRBV11-3 with TRBJ1-1; the D gene is possibly TRBD1 (6 bases). Germline CDR1 SGHNT, CDR2 YENEEA. Trimming left V 5 bases short and J 0 bases short, with 13 bases between. This CDR3 spans 15 amino acids. This chain's CDR3 is CASSPEGGMNTEAFF. DNA for the CDR3: TGTGCCAGCAGCCCCGAAGGGGGGATGAACACTGAAGCTTTCTTT.

This clonotype was seen at least ten times. The rearrangement joins TRBV7-2 to TRBJ2-3; 8 positions match TRBD2. Trimming took 3 bases from V and 2 from J; bases not matched to a gene: 1. The CDR3 sequence is 14 residues long. Per germline, CDR1 SGHTA and CDR2 FQGNSA. Here the CDR3 DNA reads TGTGCCAGCAGCTTTAGCGGGGACACAGATACGCAGTATTTT. It translates to CASSFSGDTDTQYF.

This clonotype was counted between two and nine times. CDR3 region: CASSDRGARETQYF. CDR3 coding DNA: TGTGCCAGCAGCGACAGGGGAGCTCGGGAGACCCAGTACTTC. The gene calls are TRBV6-5 and TRBJ2-5; 8 bases are shared with TRBD1. The CDR3 length is 14 residues. Unmatched junction bases numbered 8, after V lost 6 bases and J lost 5 bases. Per germline, CDR1 MNHEY and CDR2 SVGAGI.

The gene calls are TRBV27 and TRBJ1-1; tentatively, D is TRBD1 (6 bases). The CDR3 covers 14 residues. Trimming left V 5 bases short and J 5 bases short, with 15 bases between. The V gene's germline CDR1 is MNHEY and CDR2 SMNVEV (reference sequence). CDR3 sequence reads: CASSPRGGRTEAFF. The CDR3 DNA reads TGTGCCAGCAGTCCCCGCGGGGGCCGAACTGAAGCTTTCTTT.

This sequence joins TRBV11-2 and TRBJ1-1; no firm D call. Trimming left V 3 bases short and J 6 bases short, with 8 bases between. Germline CDR1 and CDR2: SGHAT and FQNNGV. The CDR3 length is 12 residues. CDR3 sequence (DNA): TGTGCCAGCAGCTTCGCGTCTGCTGAAGCTTTCTTT. As protein: CASSFASAEAFF.

This clonotype turned up a few times. The genes are TRBV19 and TRBJ2-5; no definite D call. CDR1 is LNHDA and CDR2 is SQIVND in the germline V gene (reference sequence). Trimming took off 7 bases at V and 5 bases at J, with 23 bases between the two ends. The CDR3 loop spans 16 amino acids. CDR3 DNA: TGTGCCAGTACCCCCCGGGCTCCACGGGTCGGGGAGACCCAGTACTTC. Amino acids: CASTPRAPRVGETQYF.

The gene calls are TRBV6-1 and TRBJ1-5; 7 bases agree with TRBD1. Germline V lookup: CDR1 MNHNS, CDR2 SASEGT. V trimming: 6 bases; J trimming: 7 bases; junction bases outside the gene matches: 6. There are 13 residues in the CDR3. The CDR3 region is CASSGTEDQPQHF. The CDR3 nucleotides read TGTGCCAGCAGCGGGACAGAGGACCAGCCCCAGCATTTT.

The V call is TRBV6-5, the J call TRBJ2-7; tentatively, D is TRBD1 or TRBD2 (5 bases each). Germline V gene data show CDR1 as MNHEY and CDR2 as SVGAGI. The V end was cut by 7 bases, the J end by 4 bases, with 20 bases between. This CDR3 is 15 amino acids long. The CDR3 region is CASKEETVTPYEQYV. The CDR3 nucleotides read TGTGCCAGCAAGGAGGAGACAGTTACTCCTTACGAGCAGTACGTC.

The rearrangement uses TRBV7-6 and TRBJ1-1, with D uncertain. V was pared by 1 base and J by 3 bases, with 12 bases between. The CDR3 sequence is 15 residues long. Germline loops: CDR1 SGHVS, CDR2 FNYEAQ. The CDR3 here is CASSLEVGSDTEAFF. The CDR3 DNA reads as TGTGCCAGCAGCTTAGAAGTAGGCAGTGACACTGAAGCTTTCTTT.

The chain is built from TRBV12-3 or TRBV12-4 and TRBJ1-1, with unresolved D. The CDR3 length is 15 residues. V shed 3 bases and J shed 0 bases, with 11 bases lying between them. CDR3 sequence reads: CASSLVVRMNTEAFF. The CDR3 DNA follows: TGTGCCAGCAGTTTGGTTGTCAGGATGAACACTGAAGCTTTCTTT.

This clonotype was observed a handful of times. The rearrangement joins TRBV4-3 to TRBJ2-1; possible D gene TRBD2, 6 bases. The CDR3 spans 20 residues. Germline V gene sequence: CDR1 LGHNA, CDR2 YSLEER. V lost 2 bases and J lost 0, with 23 bases in between. CDR3 nucleotide sequence: TGCGCCAGCAGCCAACCCAGACTCATTCCGGACGGGAGCTCCTACAATGAGCAGTTCTTC. Its translation: CASSQPRLIPDGSSYNEQFF.

This clonotype occurred a few times. The rearrangement joins TRBV2 to TRBJ2-3; 11 bases line up with TRBD2. Germline assignment: CDR1 SNHLY and CDR2 FYNNEI. Trimming removed 4 bases from V and 2 bases from J; junction bases left unmatched: 5. The CDR3 loop spans 16 amino acids. The CDR3 is CASSGPGLADTDTQYF. DNA for the CDR3: TGTGCCAGCAGTGGCCCGGGACTAGCGGACACAGATACGCAGTATTTT.

The chain combines TRBV4-1 with TRBJ1-1, with D tentatively TRBD1 (5 bases). The length of the CDR3 is 16 residues. Trimming cost V 1 base and J 10 bases, with 22 bases left between them. CDR1 MGHRA and CDR2 YSYEKL come from the germline V gene. The CDR3 loop is CASSQGPTPKGRGAFF. The DNA for the CDR3 is TGCGCCAGCAGCCAAGGCCCGACCCCCAAGGGGAGAGGAGCTTTCTTT.

This clonotype was counted ten times or more. This rearrangement joins TRBV7-9 to TRBJ2-7; D might be TRBD1 or TRBD2, each matching 7 bases. The CDR3 covers 14 residues. The V and J ends lost 11 bases and 0 bases respectively, with 17 bases between them. Germline V gene lookup returns CDR1 SEHNR and CDR2 FQNEAQ (reference sequence). The DNA of the CDR3 is TGTGCCTCTCGGGGGGCAGGGGGCTCCTACGAGCAGTACTTC. Protein: CASRGAGGSYEQYF.

The genes are TRBV4-3 and TRBJ2-2; D possibly corresponds to TRBD1 (5 bases). CDR1 LGHNA and CDR2 YSLEER come from the germline V gene. V was pared by 7 bases and J by 1 base, with 13 bases between. The CDR3 is 15 residues long. CDR3 residues: CASTIRTGNTGELFF. CDR3 nucleotide sequence: TGCGCCAGCACAATCCGAACAGGGAACACCGGGGAGCTGTTTTTT.

The table lists this clonotype with a few counts. The J gene is TRBJ2-1, the V gene TRBV7-9; a weak D match, TRBD2 (5 bases). Trimming took off 11 bases at V and 2 bases at J, with 16 bases between the two ends. Germline-derived CDR1 and CDR2 are SEHNR and FQNEAQ (reference sequence). The CDR3 loop spans 14 amino acids. The CDR3 loop reads CASCLASTYNEQFF. CDR3 DNA: TGTGCCTCGTGTTTAGCGTCTACCTACAATGAGCAGTTCTTC.

This clonotype has a single count. The V and J genes are TRBV27 and TRBJ2-1; TRBD2 is a possible D gene (7 bases). The V and J ends lost 5 bases and 4 bases respectively, with 21 bases between them. The CDR3 contains 17 residues. CDR1 is MNHEY, CDR2 SMNVEV, per germline (reference sequence). CDR3 bases: TGTGCCAGCAGTCCCTATTCCGGGCGGGGGCCATACAATGAGCAGTTCTTC. Translated, it gives CASSPYSGRGPYNEQFF.

The chain combines TRBV27 with TRBJ2-5; D perhaps matches TRBD1 (6 bases). V was clipped by 5 bases and J by 5 bases, with 24 bases between them. CDR3 length equals 17 residues. Germline CDR1 is MNHEY and CDR2 is SMNVEV (reference sequence). Written as DNA, the CDR3 is TGTGCCAGCAGTCCTACCCCAGACAGGAGAGGGCAGGAGACCCAGTACTTC. Translating gives CASSPTPDRRGQETQYF.

The sample holds many counts of this clonotype. The rearrangement links TRBV4-1 to TRBJ1-1; D gene uncertain. CDR3 length equals 12 residues. The germline V gene encodes CDR1 MGHRA and CDR2 YSYEKL. V shed 0 bases and J shed 6 bases, with 5 bases lying between them. The CDR3 is CASSQDGPEAFF. CDR3 nucleotides: TGCGCCAGCAGCCAAGATGGACCTGAAGCTTTCTTT.

Remarks on this clonotype: A much larger clone is a single base away; this may be a read error. The rearrangement joins TRBV12-3 or TRBV12-4 to TRBJ2-1; 7 bases match TRBD2. CDR3 length: 16 amino acids. The V gene end was trimmed by 6 bases and the J gene end by 1 base; junction bases not matched to a gene: 9. Here the CDR3 reads CASRPGSGASYNEQFF. The CDR3 region has the DNA TGTGCCAGCAGGCCGGGGAGCGGGGCATCCTACAATGAGCAGTTCTTC.

The gene calls are TRBV7-8 and TRBJ2-5, with 10 bases aligning to TRBD1. Germline V lookup: CDR1 SGHVS, CDR2 FQNEAQ. The CDR3 spans 16 residues. Losses at the gene ends were 1 base for V and 2 bases for J; bases not matched to a gene: 4. CDR3 sequence: CASSLDGDRGQETQYF. CDR3 nucleotide sequence: TGTGCCAGCAGCTTAGATGGGGACAGGGGACAAGAGACCCAGTACTTC.

This chain uses TRBV6-6 with TRBJ2-5; D is possibly TRBD2 (5 bases). Trimming removed 5 bases from V and 2 bases from J, with 9 bases in between. CDR1 MNHNY and CDR2 SVGAGI come from the germline V gene (reference sequence). CDR3 size: 13 residues. CDR3 DNA sequence: TGTGCCAGCAGTACGGGAATACAAGAGACCCAGTACTTC. Translating gives CASSTGIQETQYF.

J is TRBJ1-2 and V is TRBV9, with D unresolved. The germline V and J ends were trimmed by 0 bases and 4 bases, with 4 bases remaining between them. The germline gives CDR1 SGDLS, CDR2 YYNGEE. The CDR3 totals 12 residues. The CDR3 protein is CASSVGVYGYTF. CDR3 DNA sequence: TGTGCCAGCAGCGTAGGAGTCTATGGCTACACCTTC.

This clonotype was seen only a few times. The rearrangement uses TRBV11-3 and TRBJ2-2; D might be TRBD1 (5 bases). The germline gives CDR1 SGHNT, CDR2 YENEEA. This CDR3 has 17 amino acids. Trimming removed 3 bases from V and 5 bases from J, with 19 bases in between. CDR3 residues: CASSFNYMTEGTGELFF. The CDR3, as DNA: TGTGCCAGCAGCTTCAATTACATGACAGAAGGGACCGGGGAGCTGTTTTTT.

The J gene is TRBJ1-2, the V gene TRBV6-6; tentative D call: TRBD1 (5 bases). The CDR3 is 15 amino acids. Germline CDR1 and CDR2: MNHNY and SVGAGI (reference sequence). Deletions cut 6 bases from V and 10 bases from J, with 24 bases between. CDR3 sequence (DNA): TGTGCCAGCAGCGGCACGGGAACAGCGGGGGTTGACTACACCTTC. Amino acids: CASSGTGTAGVDYTF.

This clonotype was picked up many times. V is TRBV7-8 and J is TRBJ2-3; D tentatively reads TRBD1 or TRBD2 (5 bases each). Trimming left V 4 bases short and J 0 bases short, with 11 bases between. Germline assignment: CDR1 SGHVS and CDR2 FQNEAQ. The length of the CDR3 is 15 residues. The CDR3 sequence: CASSSGTLSTDTQYF. The DNA for the CDR3 is TGTGCCAGCAGCTCCGGGACGCTCAGCACAGATACGCAGTATTTT.